This T cell receptor beta chain was sequenced during a study of T-cell reconstitution after alpha-beta-depleted transplantation in children. Overall study findings and caveats: Alpha-beta T cells present about two months after transplant were reported to originate from several hundred expanded graft clones. Fresh T-cell production supplied most of the T-cell counts and diversity seen one year after transplant.

This clonotype was seen many times. Its matching antigen is unknown. Molecular barcoding with unique molecular identifiers was used for the TCRbeta library. One entry per CDR3 protein, called by TCRdb with MiXCR from the PCR reads. The sample includes fewer than 150,000 distinct CDR3 sequences, about 9.9% of them seen just once. V shed 5 bases, J shed 4 bases, and the junction held 10 bases outside the gene matches. The CDR3 is 16 amino acids. Germline V gene sequence: CDR1 SGHTA, CDR2 FQGNSA. This TCR came from a girl less than two years old who had a stem cell transplant for combined immunodeficiency, so the T cells may come from the graft donor. V is TRBV7-2 and J is TRBJ2-7; 11 bases line up with TRBD1. Here the sequenced sample was PBMCs, mostly from graft donor cells, taken 180 days after TCRalphabeta/CD19-depleted stem cell transplant. The CDR3 is CASSLSRGTGGYEQYF. Here the CDR3 DNA reads TGTGCCAGCAGCCTTTCTCGTGGGACAGGGGGATACGAGCAGTACTTC.